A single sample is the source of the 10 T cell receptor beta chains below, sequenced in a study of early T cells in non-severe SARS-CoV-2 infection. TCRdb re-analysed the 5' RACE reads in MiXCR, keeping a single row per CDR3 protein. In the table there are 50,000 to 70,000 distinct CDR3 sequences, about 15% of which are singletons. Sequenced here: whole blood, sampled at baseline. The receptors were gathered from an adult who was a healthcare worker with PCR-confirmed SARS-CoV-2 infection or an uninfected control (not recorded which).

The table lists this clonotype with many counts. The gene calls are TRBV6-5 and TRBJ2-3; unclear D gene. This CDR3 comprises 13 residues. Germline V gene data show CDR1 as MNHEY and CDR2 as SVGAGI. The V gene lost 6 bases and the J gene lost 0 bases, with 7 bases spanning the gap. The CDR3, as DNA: TGTGCCAGCAGGAAGCCCAGCACAGATACGCAGTATTTT. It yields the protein CASRKPSTDTQYF.

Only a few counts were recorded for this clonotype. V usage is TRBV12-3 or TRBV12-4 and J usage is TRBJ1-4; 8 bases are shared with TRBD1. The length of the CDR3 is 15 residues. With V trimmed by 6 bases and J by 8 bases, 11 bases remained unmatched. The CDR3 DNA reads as TGTGCCAGCAGGAAGGACAGGGTGTGGGGCGAAAAACTGTTTTTT. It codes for CASRKDRVWGEKLFF.

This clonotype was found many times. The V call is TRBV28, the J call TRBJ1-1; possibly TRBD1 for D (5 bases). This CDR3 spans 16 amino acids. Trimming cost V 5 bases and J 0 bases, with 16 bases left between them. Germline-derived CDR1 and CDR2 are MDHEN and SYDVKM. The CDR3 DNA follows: TGTGCCAGCAGTCCCCGGGGACGGGGATTGAACACTGAAGCTTTCTTT. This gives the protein CASSPRGRGLNTEAFF.

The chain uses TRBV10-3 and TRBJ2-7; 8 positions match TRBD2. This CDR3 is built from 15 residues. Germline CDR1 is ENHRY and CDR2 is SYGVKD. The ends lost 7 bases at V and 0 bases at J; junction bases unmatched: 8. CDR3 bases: TGTGCCATCAAGTCCACAGCGGGGGACTCCTACGAGCAGTACTTC. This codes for CAIKSTAGDSYEQYF.

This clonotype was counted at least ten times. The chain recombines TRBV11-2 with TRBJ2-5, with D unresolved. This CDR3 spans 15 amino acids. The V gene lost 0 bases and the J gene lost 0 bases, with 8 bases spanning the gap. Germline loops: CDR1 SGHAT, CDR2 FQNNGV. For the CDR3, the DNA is TGTGCCAGCAGCTTAGATCTAGGGCACCAAGAGACCCAGTACTTC. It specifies CASSLDLGHQETQYF.

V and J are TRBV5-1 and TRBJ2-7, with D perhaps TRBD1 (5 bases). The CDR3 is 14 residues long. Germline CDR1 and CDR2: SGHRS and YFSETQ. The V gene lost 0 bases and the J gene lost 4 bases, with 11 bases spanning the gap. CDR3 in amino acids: CASSLELGQYEQYF. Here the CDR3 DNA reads TGCGCCAGCAGCTTGGAATTGGGGCAGTACGAGCAGTACTTC.

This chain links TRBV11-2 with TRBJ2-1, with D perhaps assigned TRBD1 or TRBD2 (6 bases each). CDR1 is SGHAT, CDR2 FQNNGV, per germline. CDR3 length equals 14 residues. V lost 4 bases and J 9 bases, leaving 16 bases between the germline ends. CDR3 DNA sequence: TGTGCCAGCAGCTCGACGCGGAGGGGGACTGAGCAGTTCTTC. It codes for CASSSTRRGTEQFF.

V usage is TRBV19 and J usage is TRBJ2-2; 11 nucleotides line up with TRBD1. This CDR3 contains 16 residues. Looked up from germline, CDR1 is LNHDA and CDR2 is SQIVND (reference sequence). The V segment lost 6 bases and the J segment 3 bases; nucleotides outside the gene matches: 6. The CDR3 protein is CASSPDRGLDTGELFF. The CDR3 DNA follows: TGTGCCAGTAGCCCGGACAGGGGGCTGGACACCGGGGAGCTGTTTTTT. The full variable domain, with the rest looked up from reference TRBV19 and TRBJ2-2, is DGGITQSPKYLFRKEGQNVTLSCEQNLNHDAMYWYRQDPGQGLRLIYYSQIVNDFQKGDIAEGYSVSREKKESFPLTVTSAQKNPTAFYLCASSPDRGLDTGELFFGEGSRLTVL.

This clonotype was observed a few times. The CDR3 region has the DNA TGTGCCAGCAGCCCGTATGCCGGGGAGCTGTTTTTT. Residues: CASSPYAGELFF. The chain has TRBV7-9 and TRBJ2-2; D uncertain. CDR3 size: 12 residues. CDR1 and CDR2 from the germline V gene are SEHNR and FQNEAQ (reference sequence). Trimming shortened V by 5 bases and J by 6 bases, and 7 bases separated the two germline ends.

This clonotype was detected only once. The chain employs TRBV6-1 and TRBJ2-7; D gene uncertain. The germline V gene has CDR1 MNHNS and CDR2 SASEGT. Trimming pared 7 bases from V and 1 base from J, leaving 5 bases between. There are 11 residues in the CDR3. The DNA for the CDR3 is TGTGCCAGCATTGCGTCCTACGAGCAGTACTTC. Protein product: CASIASYEQYF.